The clone carrying this T cell receptor beta chain was observed a few times. This sample's time point: pre-sensitization, week 0. Treatment denoted: therapeutic diphenylcyclopropenone sensitization with weekly scalp DPC. The sample belongs to a study of human T cells and chemical hapten exposure. In TCRdb, the RACE reads were re-called with MiXCR into one record per CDR3 protein. The top ten hold less than 1.5% of the sample, which has a few hundred thousand distinct CDR3 sequences, just under 8% seen once. V gave up 5 bases and J gave up 3 bases, with 12 bases separating them. This CDR3 has 14 amino acids. Germline CDR1 and CDR2: SGHAT and FQNNGV.

The J gene is TRBJ2-3, the V gene TRBV11-2; D gene unclear. The sample consisted of whole blood, taken in connection with sensitization to the hapten diphenylcyclopropenone (DPC). This TCR was recovered from a young man with alopecia areata. Some clones in this sample may be carry-over from other donors' samples. CDR3 nucleotides: TGTGCCAGCAGCAGGTATATTGCGACAGATACGCAGTATTTT. This encodes CASSRYIATDTQYF.